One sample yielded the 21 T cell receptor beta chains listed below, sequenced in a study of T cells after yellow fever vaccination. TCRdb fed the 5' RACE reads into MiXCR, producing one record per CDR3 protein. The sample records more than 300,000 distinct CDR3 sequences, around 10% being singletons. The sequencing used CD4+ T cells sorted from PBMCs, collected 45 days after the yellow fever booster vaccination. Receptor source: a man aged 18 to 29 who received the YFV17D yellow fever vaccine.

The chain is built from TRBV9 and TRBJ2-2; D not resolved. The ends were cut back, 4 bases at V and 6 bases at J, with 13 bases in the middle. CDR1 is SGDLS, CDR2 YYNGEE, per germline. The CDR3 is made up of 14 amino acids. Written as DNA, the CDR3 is TGTGCCAGCAGCCCGCCTGGGCTTTCCGGGGAGCTGTTTTTT. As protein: CASSPPGLSGELFF.

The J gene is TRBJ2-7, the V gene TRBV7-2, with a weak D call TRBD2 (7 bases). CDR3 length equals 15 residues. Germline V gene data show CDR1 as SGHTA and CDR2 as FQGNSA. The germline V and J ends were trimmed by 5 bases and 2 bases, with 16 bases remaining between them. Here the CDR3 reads CASSTSGGGTYEQYV. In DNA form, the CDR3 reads TGTGCCAGCAGCACCTCGGGGGGCGGAACCTACGAGCAGTACGTC.

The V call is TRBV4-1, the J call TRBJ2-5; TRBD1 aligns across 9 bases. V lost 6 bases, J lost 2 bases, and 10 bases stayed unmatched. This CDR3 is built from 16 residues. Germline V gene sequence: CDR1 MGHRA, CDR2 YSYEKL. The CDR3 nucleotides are TGCGCCAGCAGACAGGGGGCCGCGCGGGCACAAGAGACCCAGTACTTC. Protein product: CASRQGAARAQETQYF.

Written as DNA, the CDR3 is TGTGCCACCAGCATCGCTGGGACCACCGGGGAGCTGTTTTTT. Amino acid sequence: CATSIAGTTGELFF. The chain uses TRBV15 and TRBJ2-2; D might be TRBD1 or TRBD2, each matching 5 bases. Germline CDR1 and CDR2: LNHNV and YYDKDF (reference sequence). The V gene lost 4 bases and the J gene lost 4 bases, with 10 bases spanning the gap. The CDR3 contains 14 residues.

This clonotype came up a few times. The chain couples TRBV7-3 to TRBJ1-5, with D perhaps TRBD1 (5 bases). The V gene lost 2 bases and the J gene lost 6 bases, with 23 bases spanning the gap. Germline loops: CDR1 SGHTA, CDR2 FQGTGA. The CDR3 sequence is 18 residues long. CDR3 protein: CASSLAISGTQEIQPQHF. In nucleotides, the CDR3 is TGTGCCAGCAGCTTAGCTATTTCCGGGACCCAAGAGATTCAGCCCCAGCATTTT. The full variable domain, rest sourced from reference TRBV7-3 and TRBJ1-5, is GAGVSQTPSNKVTEKGKYVELRCDPISGHTALYWYRQSLGQGPEFLIYFQGTGAADDSGLPNDRFFAVRPEGSVSTLKIQRTERGDSAVYLCASSLAISGTQEIQPQHFGDGTRLSIL.

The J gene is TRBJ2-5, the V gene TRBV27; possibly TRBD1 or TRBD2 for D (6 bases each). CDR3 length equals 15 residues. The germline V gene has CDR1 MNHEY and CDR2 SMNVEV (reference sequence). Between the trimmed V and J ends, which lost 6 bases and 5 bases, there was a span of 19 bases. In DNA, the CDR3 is TGTGCCAGCAGCCCCATGGCCGGGGGCTGGGAGACCCAGTACTTC. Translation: CASSPMAGGWETQYF.

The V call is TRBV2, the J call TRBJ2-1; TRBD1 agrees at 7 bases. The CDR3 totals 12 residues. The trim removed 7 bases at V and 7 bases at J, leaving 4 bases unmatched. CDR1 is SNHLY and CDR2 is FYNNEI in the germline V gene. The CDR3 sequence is CASTSQGNEQFF. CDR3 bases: TGTGCCAGCACCTCACAGGGGAATGAGCAGTTCTTC.

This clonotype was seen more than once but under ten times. Here the CDR3 reads CASSLRRGSLNTEAFF. The CDR3 DNA reads as TGCGCCAGCAGCTTGCGCCGGGGGAGTCTGAACACTGAAGCTTTCTTT. The chain links TRBV5-1 to TRBJ1-1, with a tentative D call TRBD1 (5 bases). V was trimmed by 1 base and J by 0 bases, leaving 13 bases between them. Germline loops: CDR1 SGHRS, CDR2 YFSETQ. This CDR3 has 16 residues.

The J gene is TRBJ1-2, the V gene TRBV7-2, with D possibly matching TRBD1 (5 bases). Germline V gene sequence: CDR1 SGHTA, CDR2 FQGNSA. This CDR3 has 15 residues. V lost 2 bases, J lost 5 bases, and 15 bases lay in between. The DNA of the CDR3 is TGTGCCAGCAGCTTAACGTACGGGACCGAGTATGGCTACACCTTC. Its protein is CASSLTYGTEYGYTF.

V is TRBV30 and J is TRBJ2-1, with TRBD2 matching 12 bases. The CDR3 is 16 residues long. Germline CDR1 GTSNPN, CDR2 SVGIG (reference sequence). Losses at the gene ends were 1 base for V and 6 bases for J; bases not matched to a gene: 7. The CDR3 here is CAWSALLAGGFNEQFF. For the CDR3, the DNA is TGTGCCTGGAGTGCCTTACTAGCGGGGGGCTTCAATGAGCAGTTCTTC.

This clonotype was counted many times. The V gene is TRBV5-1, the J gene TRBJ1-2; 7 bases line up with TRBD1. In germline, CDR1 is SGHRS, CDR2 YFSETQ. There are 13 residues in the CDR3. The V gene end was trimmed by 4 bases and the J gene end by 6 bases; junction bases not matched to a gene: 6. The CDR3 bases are TGCGCCAGCAGCACAGGGGACCGGGATGGCTACACCTTC. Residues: CASSTGDRDGYTF.

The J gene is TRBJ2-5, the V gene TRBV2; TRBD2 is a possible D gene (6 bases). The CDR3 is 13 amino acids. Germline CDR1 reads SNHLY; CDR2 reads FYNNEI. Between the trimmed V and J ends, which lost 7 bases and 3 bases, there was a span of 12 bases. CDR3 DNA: TGTGCCAGCAAGGCTAGCGTTGAAGAGACCCAGTACTTC. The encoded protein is CASKASVEETQYF.

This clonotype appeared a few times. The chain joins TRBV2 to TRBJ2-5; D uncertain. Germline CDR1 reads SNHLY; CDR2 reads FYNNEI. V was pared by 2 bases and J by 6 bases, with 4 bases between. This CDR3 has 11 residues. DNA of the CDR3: TGTGCCAGCAGTGAACTGCAGACCCAGTACTTC. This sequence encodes CASSELQTQYF.

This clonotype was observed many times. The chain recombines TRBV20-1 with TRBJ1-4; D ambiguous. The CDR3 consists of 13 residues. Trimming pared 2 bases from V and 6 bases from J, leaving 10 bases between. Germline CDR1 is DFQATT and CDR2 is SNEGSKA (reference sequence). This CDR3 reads CSARRAVHEKLFF. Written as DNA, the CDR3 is TGCAGTGCTAGACGGGCGGTCCATGAAAAACTGTTTTTT.

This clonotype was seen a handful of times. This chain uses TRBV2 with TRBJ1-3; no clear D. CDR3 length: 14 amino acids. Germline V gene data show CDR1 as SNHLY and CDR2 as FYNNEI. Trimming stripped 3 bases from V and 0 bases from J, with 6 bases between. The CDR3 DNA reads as TGTGCCAGCAGTGAGTCGAGCTCTGGAAACACCATATATTTT. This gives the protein CASSESSSGNTIYF.

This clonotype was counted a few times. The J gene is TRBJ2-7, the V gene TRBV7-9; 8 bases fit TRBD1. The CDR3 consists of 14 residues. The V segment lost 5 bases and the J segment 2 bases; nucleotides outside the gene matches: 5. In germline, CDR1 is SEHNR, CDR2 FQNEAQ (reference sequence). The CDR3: CASSPGQATYEQYV. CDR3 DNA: TGTGCCAGCAGCCCGGGACAGGCCACCTACGAGCAGTACGTC.

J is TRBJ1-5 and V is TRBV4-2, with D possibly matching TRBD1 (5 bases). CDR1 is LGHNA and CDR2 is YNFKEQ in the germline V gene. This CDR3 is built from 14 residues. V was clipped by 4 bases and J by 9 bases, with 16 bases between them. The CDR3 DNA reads TGTGCCAGCAGCCCCTACAGGACGGGGCGGCCCCAGCATTTT. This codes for CASSPYRTGRPQHF.

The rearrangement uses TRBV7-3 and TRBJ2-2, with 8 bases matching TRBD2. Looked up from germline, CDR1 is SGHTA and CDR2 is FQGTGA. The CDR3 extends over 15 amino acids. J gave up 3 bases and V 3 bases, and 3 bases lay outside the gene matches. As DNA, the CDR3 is TGTGCCAGCAGCTTCCGGGGGGGGGACACCGGGGAGCTGTTTTTT. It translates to CASSFRGGDTGELFF.

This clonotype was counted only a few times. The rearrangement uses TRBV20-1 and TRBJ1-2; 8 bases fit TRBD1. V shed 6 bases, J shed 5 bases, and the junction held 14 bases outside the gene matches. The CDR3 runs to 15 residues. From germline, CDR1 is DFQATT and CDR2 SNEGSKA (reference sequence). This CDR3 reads CSAPDRDSLSYGYTF. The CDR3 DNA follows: TGCAGTGCCCCGGACAGGGACAGCCTTTCATATGGCTACACCTTC.

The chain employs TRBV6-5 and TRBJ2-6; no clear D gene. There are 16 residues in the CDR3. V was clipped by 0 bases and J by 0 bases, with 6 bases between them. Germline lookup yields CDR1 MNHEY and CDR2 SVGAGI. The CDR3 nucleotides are TGTGCCAGCAGTTACTCGGCAGACTCTGGGGCCAACGTCCTGACTTTC. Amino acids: CASSYSADSGANVLTF.

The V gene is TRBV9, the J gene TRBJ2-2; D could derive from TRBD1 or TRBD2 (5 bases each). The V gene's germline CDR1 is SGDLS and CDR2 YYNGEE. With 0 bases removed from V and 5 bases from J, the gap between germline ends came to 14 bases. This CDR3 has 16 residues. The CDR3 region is CASSVGVGTNTGELFF. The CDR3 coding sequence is TGTGCCAGCAGCGTAGGGGTCGGGACCAATACCGGGGAGCTGTTTTTT.